This T cell receptor (beta chain) was observed in a study of T cell repertoires in cytomegalovirus infection. For the study at large: Carrying CMV and the relevant HLA type showed in public TCR beta signatures.

Notes on the study in general: Pooled public TCR beta family frequency picked out CMV carriers with the relevant HLA. CMV-specific TCR beta clonotypes restricted by HLA-C dominated the ex vivo response.

TCRdb ran MiXCR on the reads and lists one entry per CDR3 protein. The data show approximately 400,000 distinct CDR3 sequences, about 33% seen once. This clonotype has more than one count but fewer than ten. What it recognizes is unknown. The CDR3 contains 13 residues. The V end lost 6 bases, the J end lost 6 bases, and 11 bases lay between the germline ends. The V gene's germline CDR1 is SNHLY and CDR2 FYNNEI. This chain connects TRBV2 to TRBJ2-2; the D is unclear. The TCR sequence derives from a human donor in good health (CMV status not recorded). Some clones in this sample may be carry-over from other donors' samples. Material: PBMCs. CDR3 in amino acids: CASSIAGAGELFF. The CDR3 bases are TGTGCCAGCAGCATAGCTGGGGCCGGGGAGCTGTTTTTT. Full variable domain (rest looked up from reference TRBV2 and TRBJ2-2): EPEVTQTPSHQVTQMGQEVILRCVPISNHLYFYWYRQILGQKVEFLVSFYNNEISEKSEIFDDQFSVERPDGSNFTLKIRSTKLEDSAMYFCASSIAGAGELFFGEGSRLTVL.